This T cell receptor beta chain was recorded in a study of monozygotic twins with inflammatory bowel disease. UMIs that had a 6-nucleotide sample barcode were put in using template switching. TCRdb reprocessed the 5' RACE reads, keeping one entry per CDR3 protein, no DNA. The table gives some 150,000 distinct CDR3 sequences; the top ten clones make up 2.4% of it. The CDR3 has 13 residues. CDR1 and CDR2 (germline): SNHLY, FYNNEI. The material sequenced was blood. The J gene is TRBJ1-5, the V gene TRBV2. The sequence came from a human donor with ulcerative colitis or Crohn's disease, or a healthy co-twin of an affected twin (not recorded which). The CDR3 loop reads CASRGREDQPQHF.